This passage covers 2 T cell receptor beta chains from one sample sequenced in a study of blood T cell repertoires in COVID-19. TCRdb's table, derived via immunoSEQ multiplex PCR, lists solely in-frame clones and lacks some. The sample has about 130,000 clones, approximately 86% seen once; the top ten hold less than 2.5%. The sequenced sample consisted of PBMCs or T cells enriched from blood (not recorded which). These receptors came from a woman in her fifties or sixties who had recovered from COVID-19.

The rearrangement joins TRBV19 to TRBJ1-2; D unclear. This CDR3 is 12 amino acids long. Trimming stripped 5 bases from V and 6 bases from J, with 10 bases between. The V gene's germline CDR1 is LNHDA and CDR2 SQIVND (reference sequence). The CDR3 sequence: CASSRLIDGYTF. In DNA, the CDR3 is TGTGCCAGTAGTCGACTGATAGATGGCTACACCTTC.

The chain couples TRBV5-1 to TRBJ2-5; TRBD2 agrees at 13 bases. The CDR3 loop spans 18 amino acids. Germline-derived CDR1 and CDR2 are SGHRS and YFSETQ. The trim removed 4 bases at V and 1 base at J, leaving 10 bases unmatched. This CDR3 reads CASSTGTSGAVVQETQYF. CDR3 DNA sequence: TGCGCCAGCAGCACCGGGACTAGCGGGGCCGTGGTCCAAGAGACCCAGTACTTC.